The rows below give T cell receptor beta chains drawn from one sample of a study of brain metastases from non-small cell lung cancer. Profiled with immunoSEQ multiplex PCR; TCRdb holds only in-frame clones, not every one. This sample has about 16,000 clones, with approximately 83% found just once. The sequencing input was primary lung tumor tissue. Receptor source: a donor aged 40 or over with non-small cell lung cancer. Each CDR3 is given with its conserved first and last residue. Each record gives: clone size, D gene, V gene, J gene, CDR3 protein, CDR3 DNA. D genes are given only for firm matches. Clone size, where shown, is once, few, many, or a class for clones that have expanded.

NA,TRBD1,TRBV5-1,TRBJ1-6,CASSVGGQDLSPLHF,TGCGCCAGCAGCGTTGGGGGACAGGACTTATCACCCCTCCACTTT
few,NA,TRBV18,TRBJ1-5,CASSPGHHSNQPQHF,TGTGCCAGCTCACCTGGCCACCATAGCAATCAGCCCCAGCATTTT
NA,TRBD2,TRBV19,TRBJ2-7,CASRVSGASSYEQYF,TGTGCCAGTAGGGTAAGCGGGGCATCCTCCTACGAGCAGTACTTC
once,NA,TRBV24-1,TRBJ2-5,CATRDSGETQYF,TGTGCCACCAGGGACAGCGGAGAGACCCAGTACTTC
NA,NA,TRBV3-1/TRBV3-2,TRBJ1-6,CASSPLSNSGSPLHF,TGTGCCAGCAGCCCCCTTTCGAACTCAGGTTCACCCCTCCACTTT
NA,TRBD2,TRBV24-1,TRBJ2-5,CATSDLHGASGVETQYF,TGTGCCACCAGTGATTTGCATGGGGCTAGCGGGGTGGAGACCCAGTACTTC
NA,NA,TRBV28,TRBJ1-1,CASSFGVRDVGAFF,TGTGCCAGCAGTTTCGGGGTCAGGGACGTGGGGGCTTTCTTT
NA,NA,TRBV2,TRBJ1-5,CASSERRDTRGSNQPQHF,TGTGCCAGCAGTGAAAGGCGAGACACTCGCGGGAGCAATCAGCCCCAGCATTTT
once,NA,TRBV7-3,TRBJ1-1,CASSQQQNTEAFF,TGTGCCAGCAGTCAGCAGCAGAACACTGAAGCTTTCTTT
large,TRBD1,TRBV3-1/TRBV3-2,TRBJ1-5,CASSTGDSNQPQHF,TGTGCCAGCAGTACAGGGGATAGCAATCAGCCCCAGCATTTT
NA,NA,TRBV7-6,TRBJ1-1,CASSLGWDAGTEAFF,TGTGCCAGCAGCTTAGGGTGGGATGCCGGCACTGAAGCTTTCTTT
once,NA,TRBV5-1,TRBJ2-7,CASSLVGRPFEQYF,TGCGCCAGCAGCTTGGTGGGCAGACCTTTCGAGCAGTACTTC
NA,NA,TRBV19,TRBJ2-4,CASSIGWYLAKNIQYF,TGTGCCAGTAGTATCGGTTGGTACCTAGCCAAAAACATTCAGTACTTC
NA,NA,TRBV5-1,TRBJ2-1,CASSLSSSYNEQFF,TGCGCCAGCAGCCTTAGTAGCTCCTACAATGAGCAGTTCTTC
NA,NA,TRBV6-5,TRBJ1-4,CASSYKSGGNNEKLFF,TGTGCCAGCAGTTACAAATCGGGGGGCAATAATGAAAAACTGTTTTTT
NA,NA,TRBV19,TRBJ1-5,CASSMRREYNQPQHF,TGTGCCAGTAGTATGAGACGAGAGTACAATCAGCCCCAGCATTTT
NA,NA,TRBV5-1,TRBJ2-7,CASSLVYRDNFGEQYF,TGCGCCAGCAGCTTGGTCTATAGGGACAACTTTGGGGAGCAGTACTTC
NA,NA,TRBV6-5,TRBJ1-1,CASSPYLGGTEAFF,TGTGCCAGCAGCCCCTACTTAGGGGGCACTGAAGCTTTCTTT
NA,NA,TRBV30,TRBJ1-4,CAWSPPQGSKSEKLFF,TGTGCCTGGAGTCCGCCCCAGGGGAGTAAGAGTGAAAAACTGTTTTTT
NA,TRBD2,TRBV7-3,TRBJ2-1,CASSFTSGGHGEQFF,TGTGCCAGCAGCTTTACTAGCGGGGGTCACGGTGAGCAGTTCTTC
NA,NA,TRBV20-1,TRBJ1-2,CSASGAGSEYGYTF,TGCAGTGCTAGTGGGGCAGGCTCCGAGTATGGCTACACCTTC
NA,NA,TRBV2,TRBJ2-5,CASSEASARETQYF,TGTGCCAGCAGTGAAGCGTCCGCCCGAGAGACCCAGTACTTC
NA,NA,TRBV9,TRBJ1-1,CASSQNSRGTEAFF,TGTGCCAGCAGCCAAAACTCCAGGGGCACTGAAGCTTTCTTT
NA,NA,TRBV12-3/TRBV12-4,TRBJ1-2,CASSRTDNYGYTF,TGTGCCAGCAGTCGGACGGATAACTATGGCTACACCTTC
NA,TRBD1,TRBV19,TRBJ1-1,CASKDRPGGTEAFF,TGTGCCAGTAAGGACAGACCAGGGGGGACTGAAGCTTTCTTT
once,NA,TRBV7-8,TRBJ1-2,CASSLDRGSRDIFGNYGYTF,TGTGCCAGCAGCTTAGATAGGGGATCTCGGGACATTTTTGGTAACTATGGCTACACCTTC
once,TRBD1,TRBV7-6,TRBJ1-1,CASSLPTGGDLMNTEAFF,TGTGCCAGCAGCTTACCTACAGGGGGAGACCTCATGAACACTGAAGCTTTCTTT
NA,NA,TRBV2,TRBJ2-2,CASAITGPDTGELFF,TGTGCCAGCGCTATTACGGGACCTGATACCGGGGAGCTGTTTTTT
NA,NA,TRBV7-2,TRBJ2-5,CASSLAREGGGGKTQYF,TGTGCCAGCAGCTTAGCGCGGGAAGGGGGCGGTGGAAAGACCCAGTACTTC
NA,NA,TRBV6-1,TRBJ1-3,CASSVTLKANSGNTIYF,TGTGCCAGCAGTGTGACGTTAAAGGCCAACTCTGGAAACACCATATATTTT
NA,NA,TRBV2,TRBJ1-2,CASSDARRQYGYTF,TGTGCCAGCAGTGACGCGCGGAGACAGTATGGCTACACCTTC
NA,NA,TRBV5-5,TRBJ2-5,CASSLGLTVQETQYF,TGTGCCAGCAGCTTGGGTTTGACAGTCCAAGAGACCCAGTACTTC
NA,NA,TRBV5-1,TRBJ2-5,CVSSQLGRAEETQYF,TGCGTCAGCAGCCAGCTTGGGCGCGCCGAAGAGACCCAGTACTTC
NA,NA,TRBV5-1,TRBJ1-1,CASSLIADTEAFF,TGCGCCAGCAGCTTGATTGCGGACACTGAAGCTTTCTTT
NA,TRBD2,TRBV15,TRBJ2-1,CATSRGRRRAGGSNEQFF,TGTGCCACCAGCAGAGGAAGAAGGCGAGCGGGGGGGTCCAATGAGCAGTTCTTC
NA,NA,TRBV7-3,TRBJ1-1,CASSLRGGRSTEAFF,TGTGCCAGCAGCTTAAGAGGGGGTCGGAGCACTGAAGCTTTCTTT
NA,TRBD1,TRBV19,TRBJ1-5,CASSTSGTGGFQPQHF,TGTGCCAGTAGTACCTCCGGGACAGGGGGTTTTCAGCCCCAGCATTTT
NA,NA,TRBV6-5,TRBJ1-2,CASLSSDYGYTF,TGTGCCAGCCTCAGTTCGGATTATGGCTACACCTTC
few,NA,TRBV4-3,TRBJ1-1,CASSQVSDGSWTEAFF,TGCGCCAGCAGCCAAGTTTCGGACGGTAGTTGGACTGAAGCTTTCTTT
NA,NA,TRBV7-9,TRBJ1-4,CASRESGTTNEKLFF,TGTGCCAGTAGGGAATCGGGCACCACTAATGAAAAACTGTTTTTT